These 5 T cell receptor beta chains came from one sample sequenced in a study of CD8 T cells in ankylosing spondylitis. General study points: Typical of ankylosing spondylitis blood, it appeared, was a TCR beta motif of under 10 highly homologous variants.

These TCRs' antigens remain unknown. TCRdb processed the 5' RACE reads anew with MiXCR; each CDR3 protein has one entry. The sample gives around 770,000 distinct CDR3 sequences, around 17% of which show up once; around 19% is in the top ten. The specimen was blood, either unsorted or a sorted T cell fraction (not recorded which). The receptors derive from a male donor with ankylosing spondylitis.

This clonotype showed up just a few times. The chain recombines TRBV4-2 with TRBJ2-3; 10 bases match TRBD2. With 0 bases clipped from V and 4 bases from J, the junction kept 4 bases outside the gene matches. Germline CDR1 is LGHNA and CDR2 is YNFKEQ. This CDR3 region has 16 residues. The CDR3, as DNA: TGTGCCAGCAGCCAAGATCCTAGCGGGAGACCAGATACGCAGTATTTT. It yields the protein CASSQDPSGRPDTQYF.

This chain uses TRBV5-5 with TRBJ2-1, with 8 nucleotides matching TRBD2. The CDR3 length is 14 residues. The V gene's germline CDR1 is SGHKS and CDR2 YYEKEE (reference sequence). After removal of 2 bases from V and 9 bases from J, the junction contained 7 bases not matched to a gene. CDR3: CASSFRTSPGEQFF. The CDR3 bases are TGTGCCAGCAGCTTCAGGACTAGCCCGGGTGAGCAGTTCTTC. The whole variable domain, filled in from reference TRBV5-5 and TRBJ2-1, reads DAGVTQSPTHLIKTRGQQVTLRCSPISGHKSVSWYQQVLGQGPQFIFQYYEKEERGRGNFPDRFSARQFPNYSSELNVNALLLGDSALYLCASSFRTSPGEQFFGPGTRLTVL.

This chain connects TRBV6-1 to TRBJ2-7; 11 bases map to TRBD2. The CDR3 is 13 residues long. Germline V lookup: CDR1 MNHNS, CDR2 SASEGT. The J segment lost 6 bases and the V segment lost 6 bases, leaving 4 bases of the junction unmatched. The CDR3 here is CASRLAGESEQYF. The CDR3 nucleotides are TGTGCCAGCAGACTAGCGGGAGAATCCGAGCAGTACTTC.

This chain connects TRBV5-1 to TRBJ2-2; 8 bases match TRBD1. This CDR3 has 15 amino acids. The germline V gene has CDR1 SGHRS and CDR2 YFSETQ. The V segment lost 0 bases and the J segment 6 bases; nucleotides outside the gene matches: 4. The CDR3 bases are TGCGCCAGCAGCTTGGTAGGACAGGGCGCCGGGGAGCTGTTTTTT. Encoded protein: CASSLVGQGAGELFF.

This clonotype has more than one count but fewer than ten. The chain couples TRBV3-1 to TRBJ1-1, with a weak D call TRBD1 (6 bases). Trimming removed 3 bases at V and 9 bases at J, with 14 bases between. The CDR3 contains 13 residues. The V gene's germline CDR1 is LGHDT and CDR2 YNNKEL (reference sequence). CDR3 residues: CASSHGRDKQAFF. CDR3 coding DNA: TGTGCCAGCAGCCACGGACGGGACAAACAAGCTTTCTTT.